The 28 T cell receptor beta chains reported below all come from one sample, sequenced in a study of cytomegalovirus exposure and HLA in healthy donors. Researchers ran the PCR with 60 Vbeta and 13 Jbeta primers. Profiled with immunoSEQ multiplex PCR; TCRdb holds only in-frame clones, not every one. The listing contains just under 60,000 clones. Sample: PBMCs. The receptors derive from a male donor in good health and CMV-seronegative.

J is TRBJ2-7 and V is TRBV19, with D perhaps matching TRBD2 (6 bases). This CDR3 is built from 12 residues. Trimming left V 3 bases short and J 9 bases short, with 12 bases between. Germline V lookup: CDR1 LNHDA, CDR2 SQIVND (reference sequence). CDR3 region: CASSMGGFVQYF. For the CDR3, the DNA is TGTGCCAGTAGTATGGGAGGTTTTGTGCAGTACTTC.

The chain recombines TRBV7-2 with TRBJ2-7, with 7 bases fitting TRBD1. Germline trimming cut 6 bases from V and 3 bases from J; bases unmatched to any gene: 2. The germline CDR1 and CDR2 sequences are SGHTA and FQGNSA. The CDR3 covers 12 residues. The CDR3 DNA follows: TGTGCCAGCAGGGGGGACAGCTACGAGCAGTACTTC. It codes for CASRGDSYEQYF.

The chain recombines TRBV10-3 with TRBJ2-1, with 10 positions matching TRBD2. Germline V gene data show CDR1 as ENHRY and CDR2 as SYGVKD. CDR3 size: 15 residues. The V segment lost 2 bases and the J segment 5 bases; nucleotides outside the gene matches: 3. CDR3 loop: CAISELAGVDNEQFF. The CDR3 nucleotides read TGTGCCATCAGTGAGCTAGCGGGGGTAGACAATGAGCAGTTCTTC.

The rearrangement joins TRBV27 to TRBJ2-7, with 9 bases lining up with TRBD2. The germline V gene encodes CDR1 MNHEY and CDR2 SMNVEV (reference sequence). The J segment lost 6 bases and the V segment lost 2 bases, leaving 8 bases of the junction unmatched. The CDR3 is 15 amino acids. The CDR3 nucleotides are TGTGCCAGCAGTTTAGCGGGAGGGCCTATTGCCGAGCAGTACTTC. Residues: CASSLAGGPIAEQYF.

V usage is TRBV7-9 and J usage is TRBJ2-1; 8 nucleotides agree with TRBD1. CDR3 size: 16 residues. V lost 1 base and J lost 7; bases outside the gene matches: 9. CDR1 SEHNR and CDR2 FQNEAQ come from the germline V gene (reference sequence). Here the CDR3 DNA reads TGTGCCAGCAGCTTAGGGGTATGGACAGGGTGGAATGAGCAGTTCTTC. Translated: CASSLGVWTGWNEQFF.

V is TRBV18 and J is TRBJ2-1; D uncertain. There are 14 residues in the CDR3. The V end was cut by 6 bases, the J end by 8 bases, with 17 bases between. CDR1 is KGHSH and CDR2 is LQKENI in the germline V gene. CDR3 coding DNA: TGTGCCAGCTCTCTAAGCCCCTCGAGAGATGAGCAGTTCTTC. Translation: CASSLSPSRDEQFF.

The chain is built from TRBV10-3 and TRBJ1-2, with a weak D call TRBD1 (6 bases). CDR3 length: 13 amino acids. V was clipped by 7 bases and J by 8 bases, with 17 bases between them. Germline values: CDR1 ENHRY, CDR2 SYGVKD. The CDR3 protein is CAITSPGAGGYTF. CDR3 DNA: TGTGCCATCACCTCACCAGGGGCCGGAGGCTACACCTTC.

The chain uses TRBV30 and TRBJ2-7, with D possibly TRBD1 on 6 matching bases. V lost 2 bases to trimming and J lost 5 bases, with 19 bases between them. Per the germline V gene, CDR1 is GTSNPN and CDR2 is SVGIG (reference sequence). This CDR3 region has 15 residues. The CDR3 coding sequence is TGTGCCTGGAGTCACCTTGGACAGAATAGCAACGAGCAGTACTTC. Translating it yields CAWSHLGQNSNEQYF.

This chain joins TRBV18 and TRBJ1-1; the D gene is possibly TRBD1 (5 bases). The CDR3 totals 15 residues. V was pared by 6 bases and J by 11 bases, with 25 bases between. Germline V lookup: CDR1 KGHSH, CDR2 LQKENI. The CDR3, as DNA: TGTGCCAGCTCGCCCGTAGACAGCGCGAATGTGGGGGCTTTCTTT. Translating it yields CASSPVDSANVGAFF. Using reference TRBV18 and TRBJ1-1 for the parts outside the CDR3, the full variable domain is NAGVMQNPRHLVRRRGQEARLRCSPMKGHSHVYWYRQLPEEGLKFMVYLQKENIIDESGMPKERFSAEFPKEGPSILRIQQVVRGDSAAYFCASSPVDSANVGAFFGQGTRLTVV.

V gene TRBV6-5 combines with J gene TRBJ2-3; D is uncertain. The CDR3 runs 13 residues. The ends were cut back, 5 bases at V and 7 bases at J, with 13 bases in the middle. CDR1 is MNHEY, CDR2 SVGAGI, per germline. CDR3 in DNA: TGTGCCAGCAGTCACGGAGCGAAATATACGCAGTATTTT. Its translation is CASSHGAKYTQYF.

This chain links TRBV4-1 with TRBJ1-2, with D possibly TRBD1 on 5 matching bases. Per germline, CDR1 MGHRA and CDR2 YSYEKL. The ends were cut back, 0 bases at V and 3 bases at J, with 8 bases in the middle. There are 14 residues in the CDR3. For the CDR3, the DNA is TGCGCCAGCAGCCAAGAGGGGCTGGACTATGGCTACACCTTC. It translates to CASSQEGLDYGYTF.

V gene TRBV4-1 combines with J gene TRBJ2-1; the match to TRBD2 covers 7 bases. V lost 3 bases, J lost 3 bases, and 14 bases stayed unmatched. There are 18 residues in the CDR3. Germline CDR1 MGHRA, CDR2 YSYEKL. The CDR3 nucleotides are TGCGCCAGCAGCCACCCAGGGCTCCAGCGGGGATTCTACAATGAGCAGTTCTTC. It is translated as CASSHPGLQRGFYNEQFF.

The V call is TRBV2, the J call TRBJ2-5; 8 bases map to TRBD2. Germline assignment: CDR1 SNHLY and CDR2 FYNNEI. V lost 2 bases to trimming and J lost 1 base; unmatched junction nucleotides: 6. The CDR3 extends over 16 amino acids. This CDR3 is CASSETQRGTQETQYF. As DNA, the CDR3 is TGTGCCAGCAGTGAAACCCAGCGGGGGACCCAAGAGACCCAGTACTTC.

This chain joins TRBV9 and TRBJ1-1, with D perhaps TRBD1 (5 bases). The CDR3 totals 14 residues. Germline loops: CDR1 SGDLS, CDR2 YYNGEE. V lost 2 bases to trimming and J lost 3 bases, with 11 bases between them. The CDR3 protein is CASSVGGVDTEAFF. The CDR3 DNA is TGTGCCAGCAGCGTGGGGGGGGTGGACACTGAAGCTTTCTTT. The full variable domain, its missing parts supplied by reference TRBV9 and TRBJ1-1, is DSGVTQTPKHLITATGQRVTLRCSPRSGDLSVYWYQQSLDQGLQFLIQYYNGEERAKGNILERFSAQQFPDLHSELNLSSLELGDSALYFCASSVGGVDTEAFFGQGTRLTVV.

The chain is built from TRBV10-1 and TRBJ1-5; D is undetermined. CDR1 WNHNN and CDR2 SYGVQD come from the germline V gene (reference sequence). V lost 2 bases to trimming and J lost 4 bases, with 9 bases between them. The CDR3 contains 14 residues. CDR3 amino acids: CASSEDGENQPQHF. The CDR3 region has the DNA TGCGCCAGCAGTGAGGATGGGGAGAATCAGCCCCAGCATTTT.

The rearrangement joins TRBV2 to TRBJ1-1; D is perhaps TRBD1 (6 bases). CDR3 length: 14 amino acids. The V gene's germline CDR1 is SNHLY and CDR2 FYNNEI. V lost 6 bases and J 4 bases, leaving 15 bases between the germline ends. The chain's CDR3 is CASSLQGRTTEAFF. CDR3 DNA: TGTGCCAGCAGCTTACAGGGTAGGACCACTGAAGCTTTCTTT.

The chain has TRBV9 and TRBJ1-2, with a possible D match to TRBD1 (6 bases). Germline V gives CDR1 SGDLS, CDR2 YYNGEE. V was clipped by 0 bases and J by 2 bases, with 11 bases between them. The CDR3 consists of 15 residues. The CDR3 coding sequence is TGTGCCAGCAGCGTAGCTTGGGGGCCAAACTATGGCTACACCTTC. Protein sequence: CASSVAWGPNYGYTF. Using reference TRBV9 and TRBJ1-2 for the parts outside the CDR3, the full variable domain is DSGVTQTPKHLITATGQRVTLRCSPRSGDLSVYWYQQSLDQGLQFLIQYYNGEERAKGNILERFSAQQFPDLHSELNLSSLELGDSALYFCASSVAWGPNYGYTFGSGTRLTVV.

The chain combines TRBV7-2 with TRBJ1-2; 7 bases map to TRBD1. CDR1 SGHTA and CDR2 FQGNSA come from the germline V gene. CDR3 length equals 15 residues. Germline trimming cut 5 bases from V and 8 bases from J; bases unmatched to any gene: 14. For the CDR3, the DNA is TGTGCCAGCAGCGGATCGACAGGGAGGTACGGGGGCTACACCTTC. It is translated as CASSGSTGRYGGYTF.

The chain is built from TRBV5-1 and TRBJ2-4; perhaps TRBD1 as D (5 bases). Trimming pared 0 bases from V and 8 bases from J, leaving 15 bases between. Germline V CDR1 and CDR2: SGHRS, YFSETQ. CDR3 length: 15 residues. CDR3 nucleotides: TGCGCCAGCAGCTTGGCGGCTTACCAAGGGGACATTCAGTACTTC. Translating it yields CASSLAAYQGDIQYF. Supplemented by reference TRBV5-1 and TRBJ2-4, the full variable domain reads KAGVTQTPRYLIKTRGQQVTLSCSPISGHRSVSWYQQTPGQGLQFLFEYFSETQRNKGNFPGRFSGRQFSNSRSEMNVSTLELGDSALYLCASSLAAYQGDIQYFGAGTRLSVL.

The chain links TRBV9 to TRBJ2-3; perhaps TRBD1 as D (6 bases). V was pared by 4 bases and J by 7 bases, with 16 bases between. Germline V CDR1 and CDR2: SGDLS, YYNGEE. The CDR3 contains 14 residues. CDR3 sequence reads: CASSPTGTGNTQYF. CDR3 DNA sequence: TGTGCCAGCAGCCCCACAGGGACCGGGAATACGCAGTATTTT.

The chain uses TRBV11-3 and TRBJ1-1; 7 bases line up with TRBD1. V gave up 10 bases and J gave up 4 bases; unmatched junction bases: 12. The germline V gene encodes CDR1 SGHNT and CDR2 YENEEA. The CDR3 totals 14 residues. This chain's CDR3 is CATKKAGGVTEAFF. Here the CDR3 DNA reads TGTGCCACCAAGAAGGCAGGGGGAGTCACTGAAGCTTTCTTT. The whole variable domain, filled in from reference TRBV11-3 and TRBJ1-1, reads EAGVVQSPRYKIIEKKQPVAFWCNPISGHNTLYWYLQNLGQGPELLIRYENEEAVDDSQLPKDRFSAERLKGVDSTLKIQPAELGDSAVYLCATKKAGGVTEAFFGQGTRLTVV.

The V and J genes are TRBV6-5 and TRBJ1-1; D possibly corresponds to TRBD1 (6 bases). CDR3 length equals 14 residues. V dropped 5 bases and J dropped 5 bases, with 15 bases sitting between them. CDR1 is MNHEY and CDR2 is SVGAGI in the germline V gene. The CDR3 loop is CASSGLERGTEAFF. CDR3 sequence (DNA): TGTGCCAGCAGTGGTCTGGAAAGGGGGACTGAAGCTTTCTTT.

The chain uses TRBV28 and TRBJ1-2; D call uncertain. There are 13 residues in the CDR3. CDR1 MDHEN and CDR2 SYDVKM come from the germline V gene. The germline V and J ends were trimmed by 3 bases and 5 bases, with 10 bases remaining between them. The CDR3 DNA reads TGTGCCAGCAGTTTTTCGGGTGTGTATGGCTACACCTTC. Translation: CASSFSGVYGYTF.

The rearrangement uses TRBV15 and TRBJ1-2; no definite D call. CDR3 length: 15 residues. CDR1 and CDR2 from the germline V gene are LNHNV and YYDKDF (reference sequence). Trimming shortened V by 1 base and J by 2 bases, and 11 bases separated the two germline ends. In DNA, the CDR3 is TGTGCCACCAGCAGAGTCGGGAAAAACAACTATGGCTACACCTTC. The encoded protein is CATSRVGKNNYGYTF.

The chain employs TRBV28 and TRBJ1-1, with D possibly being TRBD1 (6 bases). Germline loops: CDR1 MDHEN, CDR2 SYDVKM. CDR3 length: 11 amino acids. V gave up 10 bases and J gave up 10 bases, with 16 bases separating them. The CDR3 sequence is CATREGEIAFF. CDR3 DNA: TGTGCCACTCGAGAGGGGGAGATAGCTTTCTTT. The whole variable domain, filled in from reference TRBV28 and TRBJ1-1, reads DVKVTQSSRYLVKRTGEKVFLECVQDMDHENMFWYRQDPGLGLRLIYFSYDVKMKEKGDIPEGYSVSREKKERFSLILESASTNQTSMYLCATREGEIAFFGQGTRLTVV.

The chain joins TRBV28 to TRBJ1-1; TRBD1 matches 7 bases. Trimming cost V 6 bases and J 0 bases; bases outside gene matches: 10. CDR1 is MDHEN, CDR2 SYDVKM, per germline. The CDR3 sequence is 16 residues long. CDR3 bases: TGTGCCAGCAGCCCCCCGGGACAGTCAATGAACACTGAAGCTTTCTTT. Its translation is CASSPPGQSMNTEAFF.

For the CDR3, the DNA is TGTGCCAGCAGTGGGGGGTGGGGGAGGTCTGAAGCTTTCTTT. Translated, it gives CASSGGWGRSEAFF. The chain combines TRBV2 with TRBJ1-1; tentative D call: TRBD1 (5 bases). Germline lookup yields CDR1 SNHLY and CDR2 FYNNEI. The CDR3 contains 14 residues. Trimming took 4 bases from V and 6 from J, leaving 15 bases between them. The entire variable domain, with the rest obtained from reference TRBV2 and TRBJ1-1, is as follows: EPEVTQTPSHQVTQMGQEVILRCVPISNHLYFYWYRQILGQKVEFLVSFYNNEISEKSEIFDDQFSVERPDGSNFTLKIRSTKLEDSAMYFCASSGGWGRSEAFFGQGTRLTVV.

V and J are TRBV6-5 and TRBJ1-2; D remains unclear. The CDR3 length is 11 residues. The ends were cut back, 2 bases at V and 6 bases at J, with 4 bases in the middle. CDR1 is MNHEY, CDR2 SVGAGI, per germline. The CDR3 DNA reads TGTGCCAGCAGTTACGCGGATGGCTACACCTTC. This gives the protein CASSYADGYTF.